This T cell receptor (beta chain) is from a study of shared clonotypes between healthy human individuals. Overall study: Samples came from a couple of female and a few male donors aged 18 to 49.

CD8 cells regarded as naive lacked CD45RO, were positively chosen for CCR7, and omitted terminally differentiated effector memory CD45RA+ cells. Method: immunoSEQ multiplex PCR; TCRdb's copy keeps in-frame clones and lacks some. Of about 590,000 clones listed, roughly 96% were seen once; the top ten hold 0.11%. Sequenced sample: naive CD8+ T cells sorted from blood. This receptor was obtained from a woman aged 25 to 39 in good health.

For the CDR3, the DNA is TGTGCCAGCAGCCCCCGATGGACTAGCGGGGCCTACGAGCAGTACTTC. This encodes CASSPRWTSGAYEQYF. The V gene is TRBV9, the J gene TRBJ2-7; the match to TRBD2 covers 12 bases. Germline assignment: CDR1 SGDLS and CDR2 YYNGEE. V was pared by 4 bases and J by 2 bases, with 7 bases of the junction left unmatched. The CDR3 is 16 amino acids.